One and the same sample provided the 6 T cell receptor beta chains below, sequenced in a study of cytomegalovirus exposure and HLA in healthy donors. The primer mix had 60 Vbeta and 13 Jbeta primers. Profiling relied on immunoSEQ multiplex PCR, and the TCRdb table lists in-frame clones only, not all of them. Among over 75,000 clones, approximately 70% were seen once, and the ten largest hold about 2.1%. What was sequenced was PBMCs. The source is a man younger than 45 in good health and CMV-seronegative.

The CDR3 DNA reads as TGCGCCAGCAGCCAAGATCAAAATACAGGGTTCTCTGGAAACACCATATATTTT. This codes for CASSQDQNTGFSGNTIYF. The chain combines TRBV4-3 with TRBJ1-3, with D possibly matching TRBD1 (6 bases). Per the germline V gene, CDR1 is LGHNA and CDR2 is YSLEER. The V end lost 0 bases, the J end lost 0 bases, and 15 bases lay between the germline ends. This CDR3 contains 18 residues.

The chain couples TRBV5-1 to TRBJ2-7; TRBD1 aligns across 7 bases. This CDR3 contains 13 residues. Per germline, CDR1 SGHRS and CDR2 YFSETQ. The J segment lost 0 bases and the V segment lost 5 bases, leaving 2 bases of the junction unmatched. The CDR3 nucleotides read TGCGCCAGCAGTGGGGACAGCTCCTACGAGCAGTACTTC. Amino acid sequence: CASSGDSSYEQYF.

The V gene is TRBV14, the J gene TRBJ1-2; D is possibly TRBD1 (5 bases). In germline, CDR1 is SGHDN, CDR2 FVKESK. This CDR3 comprises 14 residues. V lost 1 base and J lost 3, with 9 bases in between. The CDR3 loop is CASSQGGRDYGYTF. The CDR3 nucleotides read TGTGCCAGCAGCCAAGGGGGCAGGGACTATGGCTACACCTTC.

V and J are TRBV6-5 and TRBJ2-5; TRBD1 aligns across 8 bases. Germline trimming cut 2 bases from V and 2 bases from J; bases unmatched to any gene: 4. The CDR3 extends over 15 amino acids. The germline CDR1 and CDR2 sequences are MNHEY and SVGAGI. The CDR3: CASSYNRDRQETQYF. Written as DNA, the CDR3 is TGTGCCAGCAGTTACAATCGGGACAGGCAAGAGACCCAGTACTTC.

This clone was counted a single time. The rearrangement joins TRBV5-1 to TRBJ2-2; 7 positions agree with TRBD1. J lost 5 bases, V lost 0 bases, and 4 bases had no gene match. Germline CDR1 and CDR2: SGHRS and YFSETQ. The CDR3 is 15 residues long. The CDR3 protein is CASSLARQGTGELFF. The DNA of the CDR3 is TGCGCCAGCAGCTTGGCCCGACAGGGAACCGGGGAGCTGTTTTTT. Filled out from reference TRBV5-1 and TRBJ2-2, the complete variable domain reads KAGVTQTPRYLIKTRGQQVTLSCSPISGHRSVSWYQQTPGQGLQFLFEYFSETQRNKGNFPGRFSGRQFSNSRSEMNVSTLELGDSALYLCASSLARQGTGELFFGEGSRLTVL.

The chain recombines TRBV30 with TRBJ2-3, with 7 bases lining up with TRBD2. V lost 2 bases, J lost 3 bases, and 8 bases stayed unmatched. The V gene's germline CDR1 is GTSNPN and CDR2 SVGIG (reference sequence). The CDR3 is made up of 15 amino acids. CDR3 DNA: TGTGCCTGGAGTCGGGGGACTACCAGAACAGATACGCAGTATTTT. Translated, it gives CAWSRGTTRTDTQYF.